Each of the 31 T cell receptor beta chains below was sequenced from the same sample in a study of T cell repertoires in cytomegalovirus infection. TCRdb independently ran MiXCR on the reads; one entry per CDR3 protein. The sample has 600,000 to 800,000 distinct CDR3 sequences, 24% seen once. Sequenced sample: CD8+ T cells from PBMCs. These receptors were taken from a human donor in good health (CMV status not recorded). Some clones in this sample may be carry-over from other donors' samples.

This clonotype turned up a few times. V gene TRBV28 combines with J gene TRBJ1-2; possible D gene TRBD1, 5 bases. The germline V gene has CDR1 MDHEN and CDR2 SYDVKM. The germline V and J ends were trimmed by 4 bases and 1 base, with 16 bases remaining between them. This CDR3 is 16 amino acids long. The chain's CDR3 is CASSSPRDGDNYGYTF. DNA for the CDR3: TGTGCCAGCAGTTCCCCCCGGGACGGCGATAACTATGGCTACACCTTC.

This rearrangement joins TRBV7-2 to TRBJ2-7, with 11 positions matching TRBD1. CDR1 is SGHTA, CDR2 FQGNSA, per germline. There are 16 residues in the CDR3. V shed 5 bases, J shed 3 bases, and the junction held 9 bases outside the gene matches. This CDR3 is CASSKDPGQGGYEQYF. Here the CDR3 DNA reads TGTGCCAGCAGCAAAGACCCGGGACAGGGGGGCTACGAGCAGTACTTC. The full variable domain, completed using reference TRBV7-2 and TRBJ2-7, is GAGVSQSPSNKVTEKGKDVELRCDPISGHTALYWYRQSLGQGLEFLIYFQGNSAPDKSGLPSDRFSAERTGGSVSTLTIQRTQQEDSAVYLCASSKDPGQGGYEQYFGPGTRLTVT.

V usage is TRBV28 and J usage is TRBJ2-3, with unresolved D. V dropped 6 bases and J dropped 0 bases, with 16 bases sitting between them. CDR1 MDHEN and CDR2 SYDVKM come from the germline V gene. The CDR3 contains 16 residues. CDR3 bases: TGTGCCAGCAGGCCCCTGACTCCCCCAAGCACAGATACGCAGTATTTT. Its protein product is CASRPLTPPSTDTQYF.

This chain's CDR3 is CAIMGDNWDEQYF. Written as DNA, the CDR3 is TGTGCCATCATGGGGGATAATTGGGACGAGCAGTACTTC. The chain is built from TRBV10-3 and TRBJ2-7, with D perhaps being TRBD1 or TRBD2 (5 bases each). V shed 7 bases and J shed 5 bases, with 15 bases lying between them. This CDR3 spans 13 amino acids. Looked up from germline, CDR1 is ENHRY and CDR2 is SYGVKD.

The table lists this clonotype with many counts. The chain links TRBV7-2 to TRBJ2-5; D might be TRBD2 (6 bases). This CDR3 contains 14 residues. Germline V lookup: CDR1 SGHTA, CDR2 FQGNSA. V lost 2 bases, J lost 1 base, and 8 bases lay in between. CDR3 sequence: CASSLWDFQETQYF. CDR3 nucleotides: TGTGCCAGCAGCTTATGGGACTTCCAAGAGACCCAGTACTTC.

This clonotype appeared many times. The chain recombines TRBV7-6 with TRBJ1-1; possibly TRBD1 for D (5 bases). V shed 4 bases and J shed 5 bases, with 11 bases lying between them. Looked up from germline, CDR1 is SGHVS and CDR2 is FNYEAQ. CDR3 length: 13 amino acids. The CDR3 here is CASSSSEGTEAFF. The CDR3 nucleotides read TGTGCCAGCAGCTCCTCGGAGGGGACTGAAGCTTTCTTT.

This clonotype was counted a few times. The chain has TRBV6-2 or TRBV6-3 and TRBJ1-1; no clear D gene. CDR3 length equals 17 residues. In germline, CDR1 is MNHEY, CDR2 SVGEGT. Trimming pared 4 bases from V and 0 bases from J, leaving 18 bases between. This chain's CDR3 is CASSSVSEVHLNTEAFF. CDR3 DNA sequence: TGTGCCAGCAGTTCCGTCTCAGAGGTCCACCTGAACACTGAAGCTTTCTTT.

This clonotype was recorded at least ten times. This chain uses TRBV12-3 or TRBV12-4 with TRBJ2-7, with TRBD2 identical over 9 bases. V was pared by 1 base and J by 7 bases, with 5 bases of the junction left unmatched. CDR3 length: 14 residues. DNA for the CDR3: TGTGCCAGCAGTTTAGGCGGGGGGGCTCGGGAGCAGTACGTC. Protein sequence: CASSLGGGAREQYV.

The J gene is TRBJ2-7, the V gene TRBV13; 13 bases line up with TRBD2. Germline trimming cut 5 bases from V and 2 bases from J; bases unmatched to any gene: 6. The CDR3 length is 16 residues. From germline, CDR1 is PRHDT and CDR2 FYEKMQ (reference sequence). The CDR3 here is CASSARTSGRTYEQYF. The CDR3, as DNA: TGTGCCAGCAGCGCACGGACTAGCGGGAGAACCTACGAGCAGTACTTC.

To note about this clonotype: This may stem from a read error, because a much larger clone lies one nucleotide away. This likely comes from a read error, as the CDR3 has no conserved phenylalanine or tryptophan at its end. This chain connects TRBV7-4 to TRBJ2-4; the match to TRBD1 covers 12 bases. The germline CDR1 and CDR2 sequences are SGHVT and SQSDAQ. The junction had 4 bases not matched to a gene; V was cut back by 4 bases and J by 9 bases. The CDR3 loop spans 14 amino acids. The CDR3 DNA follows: TGTGCCAGCAGCTCTCCGGGACAGGGGGCCATTCAGTACCTC. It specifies CASSSPGQGAIQYL.

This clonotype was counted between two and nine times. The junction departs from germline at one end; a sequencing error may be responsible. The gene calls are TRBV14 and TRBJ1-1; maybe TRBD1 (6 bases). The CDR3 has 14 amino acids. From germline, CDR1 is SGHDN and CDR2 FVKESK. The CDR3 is CASSQGGGNAEAFF. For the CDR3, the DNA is TGTGCCAGCAGCCAAGGAGGGGGGAACGCTGAAGCTTTCTTT.

The DNA for the CDR3 is TGCGCCAGCAGCTCCCGACAACTCGGGAACACTGAAGCTTTCTTT. Protein sequence: CASSSRQLGNTEAFF. The chain recombines TRBV5-1 with TRBJ1-1, with no clear D. V was trimmed by 3 bases and J by 1 base, leaving 13 bases between them. The CDR3 loop spans 15 amino acids. Germline V gene data show CDR1 as SGHRS and CDR2 as YFSETQ.

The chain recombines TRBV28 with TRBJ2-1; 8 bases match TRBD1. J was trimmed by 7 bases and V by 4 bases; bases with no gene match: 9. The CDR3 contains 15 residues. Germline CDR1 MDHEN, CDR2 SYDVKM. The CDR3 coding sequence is TGTGCCAGCAGTTCGACAGGGGCTACTCGGAATGAGCAGTTCTTC. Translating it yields CASSSTGATRNEQFF.

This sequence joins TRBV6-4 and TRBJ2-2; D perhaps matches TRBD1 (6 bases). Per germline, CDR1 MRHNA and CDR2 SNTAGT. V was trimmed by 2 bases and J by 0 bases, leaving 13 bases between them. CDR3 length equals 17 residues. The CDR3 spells CASSDPIDRPNTGELFF. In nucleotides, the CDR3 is TGTGCCAGCAGTGACCCCATTGACAGGCCGAACACCGGGGAGCTGTTTTTT.

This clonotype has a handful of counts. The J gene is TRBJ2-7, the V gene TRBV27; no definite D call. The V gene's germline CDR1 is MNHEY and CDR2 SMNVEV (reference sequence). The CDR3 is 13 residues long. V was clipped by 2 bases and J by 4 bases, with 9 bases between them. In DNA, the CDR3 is TGTGCCAGCAGTTTAGGGGTTTTTTACGAGCAGTACTTC. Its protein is CASSLGVFYEQYF.

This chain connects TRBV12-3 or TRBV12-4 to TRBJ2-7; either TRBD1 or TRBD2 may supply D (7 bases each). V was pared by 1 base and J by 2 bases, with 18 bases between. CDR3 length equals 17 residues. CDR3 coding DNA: TGTGCCAGCAGTTTAGTGTCCGGGGGGACAGCGGCCTACGAGCAGTACTTC. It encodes CASSLVSGGTAAYEQYF.

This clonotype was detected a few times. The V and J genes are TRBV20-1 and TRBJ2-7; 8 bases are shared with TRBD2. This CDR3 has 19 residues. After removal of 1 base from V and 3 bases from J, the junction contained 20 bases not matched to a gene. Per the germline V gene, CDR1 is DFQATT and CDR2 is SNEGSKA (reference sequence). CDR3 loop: CSARARHPPGAGGLYEQYV. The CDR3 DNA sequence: TGCAGTGCTAGAGCCCGACACCCCCCGGGTGCGGGGGGACTCTACGAGCAGTACGTC.

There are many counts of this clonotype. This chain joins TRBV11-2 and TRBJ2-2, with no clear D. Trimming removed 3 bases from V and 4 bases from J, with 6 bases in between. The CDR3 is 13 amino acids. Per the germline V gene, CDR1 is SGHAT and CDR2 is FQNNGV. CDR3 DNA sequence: TGTGCCAGCAGCTTCGCTAGCACCGGGGAGCTGTTTTTT. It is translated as CASSFASTGELFF.

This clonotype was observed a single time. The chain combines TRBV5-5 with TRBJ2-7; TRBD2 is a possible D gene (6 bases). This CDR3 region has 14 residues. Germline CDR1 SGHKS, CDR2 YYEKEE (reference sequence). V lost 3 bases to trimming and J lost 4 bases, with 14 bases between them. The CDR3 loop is CASSWRETLYEQYF. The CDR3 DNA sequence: TGTGCCAGCAGCTGGAGGGAAACCCTTTACGAGCAGTACTTC.

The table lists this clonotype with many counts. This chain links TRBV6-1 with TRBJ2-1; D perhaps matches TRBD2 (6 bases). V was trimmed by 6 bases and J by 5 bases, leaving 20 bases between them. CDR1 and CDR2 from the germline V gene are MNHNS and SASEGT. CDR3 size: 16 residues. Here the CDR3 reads CASRPSGVPADNEQFF. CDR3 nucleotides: TGTGCCAGCAGGCCCTCGGGGGTCCCCGCGGACAATGAGCAGTTCTTC.

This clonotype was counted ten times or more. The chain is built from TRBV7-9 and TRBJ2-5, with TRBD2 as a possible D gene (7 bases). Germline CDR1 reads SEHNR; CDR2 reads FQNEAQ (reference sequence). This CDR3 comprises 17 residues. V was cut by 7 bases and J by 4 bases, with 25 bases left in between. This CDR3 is CASINGPGGDVGETQYF. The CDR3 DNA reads TGTGCCAGCATCAACGGGCCGGGGGGCGACGTTGGAGAGACCCAGTACTTC.

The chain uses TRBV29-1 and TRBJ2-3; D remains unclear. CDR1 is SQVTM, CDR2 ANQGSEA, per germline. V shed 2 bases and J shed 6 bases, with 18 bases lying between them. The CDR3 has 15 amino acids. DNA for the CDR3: TGCAGCGTTGAATGTCCATTAGGTCATGGGGATACGCAGTATTTT. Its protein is CSVECPLGHGDTQYF.

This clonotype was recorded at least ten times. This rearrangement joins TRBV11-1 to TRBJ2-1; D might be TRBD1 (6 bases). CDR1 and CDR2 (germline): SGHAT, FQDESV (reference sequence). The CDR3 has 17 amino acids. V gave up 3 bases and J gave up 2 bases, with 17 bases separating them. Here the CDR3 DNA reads TGTGCCAGCAGCTTGACCAGAGGACAGAACACCTACAATGAGCAGTTCTTC. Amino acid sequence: CASSLTRGQNTYNEQFF.

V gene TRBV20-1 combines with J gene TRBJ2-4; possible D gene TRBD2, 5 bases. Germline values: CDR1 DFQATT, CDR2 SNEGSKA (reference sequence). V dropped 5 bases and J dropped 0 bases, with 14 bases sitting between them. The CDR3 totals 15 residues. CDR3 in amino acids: CSAPEVGIAKNIQYF. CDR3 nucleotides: TGCAGTGCTCCGGAGGTCGGGATAGCCAAAAACATTCAGTACTTC.

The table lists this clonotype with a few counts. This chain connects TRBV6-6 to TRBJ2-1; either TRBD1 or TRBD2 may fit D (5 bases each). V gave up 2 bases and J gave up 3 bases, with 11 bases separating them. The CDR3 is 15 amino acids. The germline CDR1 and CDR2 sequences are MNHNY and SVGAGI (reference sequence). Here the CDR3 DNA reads TGTGCCAGCAGTTACCCCGGGGCGAGCTACAATGAGCAGTTCTTC. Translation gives CASSYPGASYNEQFF.

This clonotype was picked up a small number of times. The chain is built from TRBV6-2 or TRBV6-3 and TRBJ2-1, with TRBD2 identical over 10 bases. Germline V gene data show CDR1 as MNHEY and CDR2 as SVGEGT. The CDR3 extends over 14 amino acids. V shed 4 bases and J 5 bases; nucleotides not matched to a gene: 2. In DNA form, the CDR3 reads TGTGCCAGCAGTTGGGGACTAGCGAACAATGAGCAGTTCTTC. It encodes CASSWGLANNEQFF.

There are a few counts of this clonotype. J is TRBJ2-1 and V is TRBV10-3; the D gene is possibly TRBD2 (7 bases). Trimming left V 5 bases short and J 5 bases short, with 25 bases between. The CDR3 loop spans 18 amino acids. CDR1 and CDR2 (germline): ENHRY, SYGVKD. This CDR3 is CAISLRGGPPLLNNEQFF. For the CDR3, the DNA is TGTGCCATCAGTCTGAGGGGGGGACCCCCCCTCCTTAACAATGAGCAGTTCTTC.

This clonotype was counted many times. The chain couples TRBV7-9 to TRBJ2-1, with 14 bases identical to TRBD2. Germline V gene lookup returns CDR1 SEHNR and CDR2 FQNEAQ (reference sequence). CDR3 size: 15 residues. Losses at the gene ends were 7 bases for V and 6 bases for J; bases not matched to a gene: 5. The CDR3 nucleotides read TGTGCCAGCAACCCGACTAGCGGGGGGGCCAATGAGCAGTTCTTC. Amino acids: CASNPTSGGANEQFF.

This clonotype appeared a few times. The CDR3 loop is CASSPNSPIHGYNNQPQHF. CDR3 nucleotides: TGTGCCAGCAGCCCTAACAGCCCGATCCACGGGTATAACAATCAGCCCCAGCATTTT. V usage is TRBV5-5 and J usage is TRBJ1-5; D uncertain. The germline CDR1 and CDR2 sequences are SGHKS and YYEKEE (reference sequence). V shed 4 bases and J shed 3 bases, with 26 bases lying between them. The CDR3 has 19 residues.

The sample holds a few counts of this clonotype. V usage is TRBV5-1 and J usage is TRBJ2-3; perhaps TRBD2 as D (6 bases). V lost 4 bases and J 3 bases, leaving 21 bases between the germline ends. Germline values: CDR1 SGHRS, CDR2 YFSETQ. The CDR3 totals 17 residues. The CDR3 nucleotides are TGCGCCAGCAGCGGACCTGGAGGTGCGGGGCCTACAGATACGCAGTATTTT. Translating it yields CASSGPGGAGPTDTQYF.

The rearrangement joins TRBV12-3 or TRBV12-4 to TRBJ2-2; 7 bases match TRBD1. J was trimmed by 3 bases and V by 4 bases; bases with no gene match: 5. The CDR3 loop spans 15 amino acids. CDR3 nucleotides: TGTGCCAGCAGTTCACAGGGGCGCGACACCGGGGAGCTGTTTTTT. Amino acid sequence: CASSSQGRDTGELFF.